This T cell receptor (beta chain) was observed in a study of CD8 T cells in ankylosing spondylitis. The CDR3 consists of 13 residues. The V gene end was trimmed by 6 bases and the J gene end by 8 bases; junction bases not matched to a gene: 9. Germline CDR1 is SGHRS and CDR2 is YFSETQ. Ten or more counts support this clonotype. Its antigen is as yet unknown. Study outcomes and limitations: Blood of patients with ankylosing spondylitis appeared to be characterized by a TCR beta motif of eight highly homologous variants.

TCRdb ran MiXCR on the 5' RACE reads and lists one entry per CDR3 protein. The sample lists fewer than 550,000 distinct CDR3 sequences, roughly 5.2% occurring once. Sample: blood, either unsorted or a sorted T cell fraction (not recorded which). The rearrangement links TRBV5-1 to TRBJ2-3; 7 bases are shared with TRBD2. This TCR derives from a male donor with ankylosing spondylitis. Here the CDR3 reads CASTPAGVGTQYF. In DNA form, the CDR3 reads TGCGCCAGCACCCCCGCGGGAGTGGGTACGCAGTATTTT.